One sample yielded the 13 T cell receptor beta chains listed below, sequenced in a study of blood T cell repertoires in COVID-19. Assay used: immunoSEQ multiplex PCR; TCRdb lists only in-frame clones, some missing. This table has approximately 180,000 clones, around 85% appearing once. Input material: peripheral blood. The receptors derive from a human donor with active or convalescent COVID-19. The donor label of this sample is uncertain.

V is TRBV9 and J is TRBJ2-3; no clear D gene. The CDR3 spans 13 residues. V dropped 4 bases and J dropped 1 base, with 7 bases sitting between them. CDR1 and CDR2 from the germline V gene are SGDLS and YYNGEE. In DNA form, the CDR3 reads TGTGCCAGCAGCACTATAGGCACAGATACGCAGTATTTT. Translation gives CASSTIGTDTQYF.

The rearrangement uses TRBV28 and TRBJ1-5; a possible D gene is TRBD1 (6 bases). CDR1 MDHEN and CDR2 SYDVKM come from the germline V gene. Trimming stripped 5 bases from V and 11 bases from J, with 7 bases between. There are 10 residues in the CDR3. The CDR3 here is CASSHRAQHF. The CDR3 bases are TGTGCCAGCAGTCACAGGGCCCAGCATTTT.

V and J are TRBV5-4 and TRBJ2-6; tentatively, D is TRBD1 (5 bases). The V gene lost 4 bases and the J gene lost 6 bases, with 11 bases spanning the gap. Germline-derived CDR1 and CDR2 are SGHNT and YYREEE (reference sequence). This CDR3 region has 14 residues. The CDR3 region is CASSPDSSANVLTF. Written as DNA, the CDR3 is TGTGCCAGCAGCCCTGACAGTTCGGCCAACGTCCTGACTTTC.

The J gene is TRBJ2-3, the V gene TRBV2; 7 nucleotides agree with TRBD1. The trim removed 7 bases at V and 9 bases at J, leaving 10 bases unmatched. Germline CDR1 SNHLY, CDR2 FYNNEI. The CDR3 has 13 residues. CDR3 region: CASTRGGLFTQYF. DNA of the CDR3: TGTGCCAGCACCCGAGGGGGCCTCTTCACGCAGTATTTT.

The chain combines TRBV9 with TRBJ2-3; possibly TRBD1 for D (6 bases). Germline V gene sequence: CDR1 SGDLS, CDR2 YYNGEE. The CDR3 extends over 14 amino acids. Trimming cost V 0 bases and J 6 bases, with 11 bases left between them. CDR3 sequence (DNA): TGTGCCAGCAGCGTAGGCCAGGGGAGCGATACGCAGTATTTT. Translating gives CASSVGQGSDTQYF.

CDR3 region: CASSEGGSVGYEQYF. CDR3 coding DNA: TGTGCCAGCAGTGAGGGGGGGTCGGTTGGCTACGAGCAGTACTTC. This chain joins TRBV6-1 and TRBJ2-7; 7 nucleotides align to TRBD2. Per the germline V gene, CDR1 is MNHNS and CDR2 is SASEGT. The CDR3 spans 15 residues. Trimming cost V 3 bases and J 3 bases; bases outside gene matches: 8.

The rearrangement joins TRBV19 to TRBJ1-2, with no clear D. Germline CDR1 LNHDA, CDR2 SQIVND (reference sequence). CDR3 length equals 14 residues. The V and J ends lost 7 bases and 7 bases respectively, with 19 bases between them. The CDR3 protein is CASTLYLEGGGYTF. The CDR3 bases are TGTGCCAGTACCTTGTATCTGGAGGGAGGTGGCTACACCTTC.

The CDR3 nucleotides read TGTGCCAGCAGCGTAGGAGACAGACAAGAGACCCAGTACTTC. It codes for CASSVGDRQETQYF. The V gene is TRBV9, the J gene TRBJ2-5; possibly TRBD1 for D (5 bases). The V gene lost 0 bases and the J gene lost 2 bases, with 8 bases spanning the gap. The germline V gene has CDR1 SGDLS and CDR2 YYNGEE. This CDR3 is built from 14 residues.

The rearrangement links TRBV2 to TRBJ2-3, with 9 nucleotides matching TRBD2. Germline V CDR1 and CDR2: SNHLY, FYNNEI. The CDR3 has 17 residues. Germline trimming cut 0 bases from V and 5 bases from J; bases unmatched to any gene: 9. For the CDR3, the DNA is TGTGCCAGCAGTGAAGCGCTTCGGAGCGGGAGGATAGATACGCAGTATTTT. Translated: CASSEALRSGRIDTQYF.

This chain uses TRBV27 with TRBJ1-1, with D tentatively TRBD1 (6 bases). V was pared by 6 bases and J by 5 bases, with 19 bases between. The V gene's germline CDR1 is MNHEY and CDR2 SMNVEV (reference sequence). The CDR3 has 15 amino acids. CDR3 nucleotides: TGTGCCAGCAGGTTACAGGGTCGGGTCGGTACTGAAGCTTTCTTT. Translation: CASRLQGRVGTEAFF.

The CDR3 sequence: CATYAGQNTGELFF. The CDR3 DNA is TGTGCCACCTATGCAGGACAGAACACCGGGGAGCTGTTTTTT. The genes are TRBV18 and TRBJ2-2; possible D gene TRBD1, 5 bases. With 10 bases removed from V and 1 base from J, the gap between germline ends came to 13 bases. Germline CDR1 KGHSH, CDR2 LQKENI. This CDR3 has 14 amino acids. The entire variable domain, with the rest obtained from reference TRBV18 and TRBJ2-2, is as follows: NAGVMQNPRHLVRRRGQEARLRCSPMKGHSHVYWYRQLPEEGLKFMVYLQKENIIDESGMPKERFSAEFPKEGPSILRIQQVVRGDSAAYFCATYAGQNTGELFFGEGSRLTVL.

This sequence joins TRBV28 and TRBJ1-2, with D maybe TRBD1 (6 bases). Looked up from germline, CDR1 is MDHEN and CDR2 is SYDVKM. The CDR3 has 16 amino acids. V was trimmed by 7 bases and J by 5 bases, leaving 23 bases between them. The CDR3 DNA sequence: TGTGCCAGCACCTCCCTTCCCCACAGGGTTGGATATGGCTACACCTTC. Residues: CASTSLPHRVGYGYTF.

This rearrangement joins TRBV5-4 to TRBJ1-1; D is ambiguous. CDR3 length: 12 residues. Trimming removed 2 bases at V and 10 bases at J, with 12 bases between. The germline gives CDR1 SGHNT, CDR2 YYREEE (reference sequence). DNA for the CDR3: TGTGCCAGCAGCTTACGGACCGGAGGAGCTTTCTTT. It specifies CASSLRTGGAFF.